This TCR beta chain was sequenced during a study of blood T cells in healthy people across ages. Study summary: Roughly one uniquely barcoded beta molecule per two T cells was captured.

CDR3 length equals 14 residues. Per the germline V gene, CDR1 is KGHDR and CDR2 is SFDVKD. V gave up 6 bases and J gave up 2 bases; unmatched junction bases: 4. Then a second PCR, running about 6 to 12 cycles, was carried out with a sample-barcoded 5' primer and a J-beta primer mix. TCRdb reprocessed the 5' RACE reads with MiXCR, giving one entry per CDR3 protein. The profile shows approximately 1,700,000 distinct CDR3 sequences, approximately 39% of them singletons. Comments on this clonotype: Its antigen remains unknown.

Overall study results and limits: Estimated diversity that came from one million T cells was considered an underestimate. Because donor CMV status was unknown, expanded clonotype changes were possibly confounded. Long-lived donors carried more naive CD4+ cells and greater diversity than aged donors.

Sequencing was performed on blood. The receptor comes from a human donor in good health. The V gene is TRBV24-1, the J gene TRBJ2-3; TRBD2 matches 7 bases. The CDR3 reads CATSSGTHTDTQYF. The CDR3 region has the DNA TGTGCCACCAGTAGCGGGACTCACACAGATACGCAGTATTTT.